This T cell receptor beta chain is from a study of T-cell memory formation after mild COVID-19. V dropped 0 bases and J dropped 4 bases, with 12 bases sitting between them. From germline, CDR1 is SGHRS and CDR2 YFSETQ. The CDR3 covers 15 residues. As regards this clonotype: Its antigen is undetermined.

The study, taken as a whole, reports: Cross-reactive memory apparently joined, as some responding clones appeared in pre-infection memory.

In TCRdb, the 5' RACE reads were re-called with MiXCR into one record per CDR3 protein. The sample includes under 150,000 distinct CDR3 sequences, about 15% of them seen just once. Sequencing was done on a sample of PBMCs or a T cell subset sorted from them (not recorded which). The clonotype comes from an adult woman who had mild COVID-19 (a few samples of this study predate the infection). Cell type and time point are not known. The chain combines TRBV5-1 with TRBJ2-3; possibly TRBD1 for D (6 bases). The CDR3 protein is CASSLDRVGPDTQYF. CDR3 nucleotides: TGCGCCAGCAGCTTGGACAGGGTGGGACCAGATACGCAGTATTTT.